This entry describes one TCR beta chain. As yet, its antigen is unknown. Treatment noted: approximately 11-day PBMC culture with coronavirus spike peptide pools or control peptides (ViraFEST assay). Sequenced with the Oncomine TCR Beta short-read assay was DNA taken from cultured CD4+ T cells. One entry per CDR3 protein, called by TCRdb with MiXCR from the PCR reads. The sample yields some 11,000 distinct CDR3 sequences, 25% seen once. The data are from a study of vaccination and CD4 T cells after COVID-19. Trimming took 1 base from V and 6 from J, leaving 11 bases between them. Germline CDR1 SGHAT, CDR2 FQNNGV. This CDR3 has 14 amino acids.

This clonotype was obtained from a human donor who had recovered from COVID-19. The chain joins TRBV11-2 to TRBJ2-3; unclear D gene. The sequences come from CD4+ T cells from blood, cultured in vitro, collected after SARS-CoV-2 vaccination. For the CDR3, the DNA is TGTGCCAGCAGCTTAGGGCTAGTCGCGGATACGCAGTATTTT. Its translation: CASSLGLVADTQYF.